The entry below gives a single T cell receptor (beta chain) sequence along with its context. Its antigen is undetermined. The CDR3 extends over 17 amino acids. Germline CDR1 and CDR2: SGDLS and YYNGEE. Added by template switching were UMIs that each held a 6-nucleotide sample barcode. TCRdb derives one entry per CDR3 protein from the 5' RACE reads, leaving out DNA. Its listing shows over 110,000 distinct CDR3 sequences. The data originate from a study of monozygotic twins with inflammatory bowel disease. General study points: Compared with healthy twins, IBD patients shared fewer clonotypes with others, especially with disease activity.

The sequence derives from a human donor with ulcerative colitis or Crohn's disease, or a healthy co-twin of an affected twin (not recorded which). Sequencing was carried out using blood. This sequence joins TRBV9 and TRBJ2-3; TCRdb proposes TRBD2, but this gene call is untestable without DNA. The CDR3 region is CASSVPGLAGNTDTQYF.